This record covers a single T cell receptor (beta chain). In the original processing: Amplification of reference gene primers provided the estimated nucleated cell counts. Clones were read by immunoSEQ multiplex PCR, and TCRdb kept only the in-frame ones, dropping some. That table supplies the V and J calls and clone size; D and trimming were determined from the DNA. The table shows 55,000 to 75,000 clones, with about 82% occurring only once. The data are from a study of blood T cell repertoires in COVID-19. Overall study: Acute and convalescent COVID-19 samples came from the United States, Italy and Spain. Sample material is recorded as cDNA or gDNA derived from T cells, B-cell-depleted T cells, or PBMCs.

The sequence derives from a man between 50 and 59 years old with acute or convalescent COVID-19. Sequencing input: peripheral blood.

CDR3 amino acids: CASSQEATYEQYF. CDR3 nucleotides: TGCGCCAGCAGCCAAGAAGCAACCTACGAGCAGTACTTC. J is TRBJ2-7 and V is TRBV4-1; the D is unclear. CDR3 length: 13 residues. Deletions cut 0 bases from V and 2 bases from J, with 5 bases between. Germline V CDR1 and CDR2: MGHRA, YSYEKL.